This T cell receptor (beta chain) originates from a study of shared clonotypes between healthy human individuals. Measured with immunoSEQ multiplex PCR; TCRdb has only the in-frame clones, and not every one. Altogether about 510,000 clones are present, 90% to 97% being singletons, with the ten largest covering about 0.057%. Germline trimming cut 5 bases from V and 7 bases from J; bases unmatched to any gene: 12. The CDR3 is made up of 16 amino acids. Germline V CDR1 and CDR2: SGHNT, YENEEA. This clonotype was sampled from a woman in her thirties in good health. The chain has TRBV11-3 and TRBJ2-1; TRBD1 agrees at 9 bases. Sequencing input: naive CD4+ T cells sorted from blood. Sample subset: CD45RA+ positively selected. CDR3 sequence (DNA): TGTGCCAGCAGCCAGGGGGCGGGACAGGGTTTTAATGAGCAGTTCTTC. This codes for CASSQGAGQGFNEQFF.